Listed below are T cell receptor beta chains from one sample, sequenced in a study of shared clonotypes between healthy human individuals. Data came from immunoSEQ multiplex PCR; TCRdb stores just in-frame clones and leaves some out. Among 2 million to 2.5 million clones listed, 90% to 96% were seen once. Sequencing used naive CD4+ T cells sorted from blood. The receptors stem from a man aged 18 to 29 in good health. CDR3s include the opening cysteine and the closing phenylalanine or tryptophan. The D gene is left open where the match is weak. Size is stated for part of the rows, as once, few or many counts, or as a class when the clone is expanded.

V	length	J	D	size	CDR3	DNA
TRBV2	10	TRBJ2-3	-	-	CASSWDTQYF	TGTGCCAGCAGCTGGGATACGCAGTATTTT
TRBV5-1	16	TRBJ2-5	TRBD2	once	CASSIPLAGLQETQYF	TGCGCCAGCAGCATACCACTAGCGGGGCTACAAGAGACCCAGTACTTC
TRBV11-2	11	TRBJ2-7	-	-	CASTPGYEQYF	TGTGCCAGCACCCCGGGCTACGAGCAGTACTTC
TRBV5-5	13	TRBJ2-5	-	-	CASSQLTPETQYF	TGTGCCAGCAGCCAGCTAACCCCAGAGACCCAGTACTTC
TRBV10-1	13	TRBJ2-7	-	-	CASSGGRGLEQYF	TGCGCCAGCAGTGGGGGACGGGGTCTGGAGCAGTACTTC
TRBV7-6	16	TRBJ1-1	-	-	CASSRVLSGKNTEAFF	TGTGCCAGCAGCCGGGTATTATCGGGTAAGAACACTGAAGCTTTCTTT
TRBV5-1	15	TRBJ1-6	-	few	CASSLGQGSNSPLHF	TGCGCCAGCAGCTTGGGGCAGGGATCGAATTCACCCCTCCACTTT
TRBV2	14	TRBJ1-1	-	-	CASRGDTPNTEAFF	TGTGCCAGCAGGGGGGACACCCCGAACACTGAAGCTTTCTTT
TRBV20-1	11	TRBJ1-6	-	once	CSAPGGSVLHF	TGCAGTGCCCCGGGGGGGAGCGTGCTGCACTTT
TRBV5-1	14	TRBJ2-5	-	-	CASSLGQNRETQYF	TGCGCCAGCAGCTTGGGACAGAACCGGGAGACCCAGTACTTC
TRBV6-6	12	TRBJ2-7	-	-	CASSPPTYEQYF	TGTGCCAGCAGCCCCCCCACCTACGAGCAGTACTTC
TRBV7-2	13	TRBJ2-7	-	-	CASRSGGAGEQYF	TGTGCCAGCAGATCAGGGGGGGCTGGCGAGCAGTACTTC
TRBV5-1	15	TRBJ2-5	TRBD2	-	CASRLAGGLAETQYF	TGCGCCAGCAGACTAGCGGGGGGGCTGGCGGAGACCCAGTACTTC
TRBV9	17	TRBJ2-3	TRBD2	once	CASSAQGTSGSTDTQYF	TGTGCCAGCAGCGCCCAAGGGACTAGCGGTAGCACAGATACGCAGTATTTT
TRBV10-3	14	TRBJ2-7	TRBD2	-	CAISGGGPSYEQYF	TGTGCCATCAGTGGGGGAGGGCCCTCCTACGAGCAGTACTTC
TRBV30	15	TRBJ1-5	-	-	CAWSVQTPSNQPQHF	TGTGCCTGGAGTGTACAGACCCCCTCCAATCAGCCCCAGCATTTT
TRBV5-1	15	TRBJ2-3	-	-	CASSLSLSSTDTQYF	TGCGCCAGCAGCTTGAGTCTCTCTAGCACAGATACGCAGTATTTT